This is a list of T cell receptor beta chains from one sample in a study of chemoradiotherapy in HPV16-positive cancers. TCRdb's table, derived via immunoSEQ multiplex PCR, lists solely in-frame clones and lacks some. The data hold some 9,700 clones, with over 65% observed a single time. This sample was gathered from a patient who underwent chemoradiotherapy. The source of these receptors is a human donor with HPV-associated anogenital cancer. CDR3s include the opening cysteine and the closing phenylalanine or tryptophan. Fields, in order: clone size, D gene, J gene, V gene, CDR3 length, CDR3 DNA, CDR3 protein. D genes are given only for firm matches. The size of a clone is reported for some rows only, either as once, few or many, or as a class for expanded clones.

>.|TRBD1|TRBJ1-1|TRBV5-4|15
TGTGCCAGCAGCTTGAAGACAGGGGAGAGCTCTGAAGCTTTCTTT
CASSLKTGESSEAFF
>.|.|TRBJ1-1|TRBV20-1|11
TGCAGTGCTAGTCGGACGGAAGAAGCTTTCTTT
CSASRTEEAFF
>.|.|TRBJ1-2|TRBV9|14
TGTGCCAGCAGCGGGGGACGGACTAACTATGGCTACACCTTC
CASSGGRTNYGYTF
>.|.|TRBJ1-2|TRBV28|13
TGTGCCAGCAGTTTAAGACTCGGGGAGGGCTACACCTTC
CASSLRLGEGYTF
>.|.|TRBJ1-2|TRBV19|12
TGTGCCACCGCCGACAGGCTTTATGGCTACACCTTC
CATADRLYGYTF
>.|.|TRBJ1-6|TRBV19|14
TGTGCCAGTAGTATTGGGGACCCTAATTCACCCCTCCACTTT
CASSIGDPNSPLHF
>few|.|TRBJ1-4|TRBV16|14
TGTGCCAGCAGCCCGTTTTCACCTAATGAAAAACTGTTTTTT
CASSPFSPNEKLFF
>.|TRBD1|TRBJ1-1|TRBV2|11
TGTGCCATCCCGGGACAGCCTGAAGCTTTCTTT
CAIPGQPEAFF
>.|.|TRBJ2-2|TRBV19|12
TGTGCCAGTAGTATTCGGAACGGGGAGCTGTTTTTT
CASSIRNGELFF
>.|.|TRBJ1-3|TRBV4-1|15
TGCGCCAGCAGCCAAGATCGAAGCTCTGGAAACACCATATATTTT
CASSQDRSSGNTIYF
>.|.|TRBJ2-7|TRBV9|14
TGTGCCAGCAGCGTAGCAGGACAGAATAACGAGCAGTACTTC
CASSVAGQNNEQYF
>.|.|TRBJ1-2|TRBV5-6|14
TGTGCCAGCAGCCGGCAGGCGTCTGGCTATGGCTACACCTTC
CASSRQASGYGYTF
>.|TRBD1|TRBJ1-1|TRBV27|15
TGTGCCAGCAGTTTTGACAGGGTATTAGGAACTGAAGCTTTCTTT
CASSFDRVLGTEAFF
>.|.|TRBJ1-2|TRBV30|12
TGTGCCTGGAGTGTAAACGCGTATGGCTACACCTTC
CAWSVNAYGYTF
>few|.|TRBJ2-1|TRBV7-9|15
TGTGCCAGCAGCTTAGCGGCGGGGACCTACAATGAGCAGTTCTTC
CASSLAAGTYNEQFF
>.|TRBD1|TRBJ1-6|TRBV15|15
TGTGCCACCAGCAGAGATGGGACAGGAAATTCACCCCTCCACTTT
CATSRDGTGNSPLHF
>.|.|TRBJ2-7|TRBV6-5|15
TGTGCCAGCAGACTATCTACGCTGGGCAGTTTCGAGCAGTACTTC
CASRLSTLGSFEQYF
>.|TRBD2|TRBJ2-5|TRBV12-5|14
TGTGCTAGTGGTTTAGCGGGGGGCCGGGAGACCCAGTACTTC
CASGLAGGRETQYF
>once|TRBD2|TRBJ2-5|TRBV30|12
TGTGCCTGGAGGGGACTAGCGGAGACCCAGTACTTC
CAWRGLAETQYF
>.|.|TRBJ2-6|TRBV5-1|15
TGCGCCAGCAGCTTGGGAAACTCTGGGGCCAACGTCCTGACTTTC
CASSLGNSGANVLTF
>.|.|TRBJ2-7|TRBV18|12
TGTGCCAGCTCACCACGTTTGGACGAGCAGTACTTC
CASSPRLDEQYF
>.|TRBD1|TRBJ2-5|TRBV29-1|12
TGCAGCGTTGTACAGGGGGGAGAGACCCAGTACTTC
CSVVQGGETQYF
>.|.|TRBJ2-7|TRBV29-1|14
TGCAGCGTTGGAGTGGGATTAAGTCCCTACGAGCAGTACTTC
CSVGVGLSPYEQYF
>.|.|TRBJ1-5|TRBV7-2|14
TGTGCCAGCAGCTTAAGGGGCAGCAATCAGCCCCAGCATTTT
CASSLRGSNQPQHF
>.|TRBD2|TRBJ2-2|TRBV15|16
TGTGCCACCAGTTCGGGGGGGGGACAGAACACCGGGGAGCTGTTTTTT
CATSSGGGQNTGELFF
>.|TRBD1|TRBJ2-3|TRBV29-1|15
TGCAGCGTTGACTCCCCGACAGGGTCCTTAGATACGCAGTATTTT
CSVDSPTGSLDTQYF
>.|TRBD1|TRBJ2-5|TRBV5-4|15
TGTGCCAGCAGCTTGCCGGGGACAGGGCAAGAGACCCAGTACTTC
CASSLPGTGQETQYF
>.|.|TRBJ2-2|TRBV9|18
TGTGCCAGCAGCGTAGACCCTTCTGGGGCAGGAGTGACCGGGGAGCTGTTTTTT
CASSVDPSGAGVTGELFF
>.|.|TRBJ1-4|TRBV2|13
TGTGCCAGCTTCTTTGCAACTAATGAAAAACTGTTTTTT
CASFFATNEKLFF
>.|.|TRBJ1-4|TRBV28|16
TGTGCCTCCCAGGGATACTCCGGGGCCTATAATGAAAAACTGTTTTTT
CASQGYSGAYNEKLFF
>.|TRBD2|TRBJ2-5|TRBV4-3|15
TGCGCCAGCAGCCAAATGCGGGGGGCTGGGGAGACCCAGTACTTC
CASSQMRGAGETQYF
>.|.|TRBJ1-1|TRBV29-1|10
TGCAGCGTTGGGGAATCTGAAGCTTTCTTT
CSVGESEAFF
>.|.|TRBJ2-7|TRBV5-1|13
TGCGCCAGCAGCGGGCTGAGCTCCTACGAGCAGTACTTC
CASSGLSSYEQYF
>.|.|TRBJ1-5|TRBV5-5|15
TGTGCCAGCAGCTTGGAGGGGCGGACCAATCAGCCCCAGCATTTT
CASSLEGRTNQPQHF
>.|.|TRBJ2-3|TRBV7-8|14
TGTGCCAGCAGCTCCCACGGACTTTCAGATACGCAGTATTTT
CASSSHGLSDTQYF
>.|.|TRBJ2-1|TRBV5-1|15
TGCGCCAGCAGCTTCACCGGGACTCTGGGGGATGAGCAGTTCTTC
CASSFTGTLGDEQFF
>.|.|TRBJ2-2|TRBV6-1|13
TGTGCCAGCACCCCCCTATCCACCGGGGAGCTGTTTTTT
CASTPLSTGELFF
>once|.|TRBJ2-6|TRBV4-3|16
TGCGCCAGCAGCCAAGATATGTGGTCTGGGGCCAACGTCCTGACTTTC
CASSQDMWSGANVLTF
>.|.|TRBJ1-2|TRBV4-1|15
TGCGCCAGCAGCCAAATACAGGGCTCGAACTATGGCTACACCTTC
CASSQIQGSNYGYTF
>.|.|TRBJ1-4|TRBV10-3|12
TGTGCCATCAGTGAGTACAATGAAAAACTGTTTTTT
CAISEYNEKLFF
>.|.|TRBJ1-4|TRBV2|16
TGTGCCAGCAGTGAAGTAGGCGCGGTGGGGGATGAAAAACTGTTTTTT
CASSEVGAVGDEKLFF
>.|.|TRBJ1-1|TRBV7-2|14
TGTGCCAGCAGCTTCCGACACCAAACCTATGCGGCTTTCTTT
CASSFRHQTYAAFF
>.|.|TRBJ2-6|TRBV4-3|18
TGCGCCAGCAGCCAAGTCCTTGGACTTGGCTCTGGGGCCAACGTCCTGACTTTC
CASSQVLGLGSGANVLTF
>.|.|TRBJ2-1|TRBV13|12
TGTGCCAGCAGCTTAGGCAGAGGGGAGCAGTTCTTC
CASSLGRGEQFF
>few|.|TRBJ1-6|TRBV7-2|16
TGTGCCAGCAGCTCGGCGATTGGCGCGCGGAATTCACCCCTCCACTTT
CASSSAIGARNSPLHF
>.|TRBD1|TRBJ1-6|TRBV5-1|15
TGCGCCAGCAGCCCTGGGACAGGGGGCGCTTCACCCCTCCACTTT
CASSPGTGGASPLHF
>.|TRBD1|TRBJ2-3|TRBV27|15
TGTGCCAGCAGTTGGACAGGGTTAAGCACAGATACGCAGTATTTT
CASSWTGLSTDTQYF
>.|.|TRBJ2-2|TRBV19|17
TGTGCCAGTAGTATAGTAGGGCAGGGCGAGTGGACCGGGGAGCTGTTTTTT
CASSIVGQGEWTGELFF
>.|.|TRBJ1-1|TRBV6-1|12
TGTGCCAGCAGTCGAGGAGTTACTGAAGCTTTCTTT
CASSRGVTEAFF